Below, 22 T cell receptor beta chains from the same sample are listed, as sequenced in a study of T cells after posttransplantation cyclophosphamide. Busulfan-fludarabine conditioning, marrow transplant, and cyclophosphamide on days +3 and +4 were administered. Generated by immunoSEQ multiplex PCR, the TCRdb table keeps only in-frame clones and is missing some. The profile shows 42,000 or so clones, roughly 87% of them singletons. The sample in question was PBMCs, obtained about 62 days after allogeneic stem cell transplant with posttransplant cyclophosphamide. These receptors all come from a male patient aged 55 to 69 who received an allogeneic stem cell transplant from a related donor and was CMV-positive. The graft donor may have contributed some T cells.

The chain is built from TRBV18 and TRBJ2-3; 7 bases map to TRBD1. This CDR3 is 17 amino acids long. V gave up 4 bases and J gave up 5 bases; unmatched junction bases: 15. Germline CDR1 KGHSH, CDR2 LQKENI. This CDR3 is CASSLILVQGMGDTQYF. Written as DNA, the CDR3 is TGTGCCAGCTCACTGATTTTGGTACAGGGGATGGGAGATACGCAGTATTTT. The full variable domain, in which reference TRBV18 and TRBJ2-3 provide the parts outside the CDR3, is NAGVMQNPRHLVRRRGQEARLRCSPMKGHSHVYWYRQLPEEGLKFMVYLQKENIIDESGMPKERFSAEFPKEGPSILRIQQVVRGDSAAYFCASSLILVQGMGDTQYFGPGTRLTVL.

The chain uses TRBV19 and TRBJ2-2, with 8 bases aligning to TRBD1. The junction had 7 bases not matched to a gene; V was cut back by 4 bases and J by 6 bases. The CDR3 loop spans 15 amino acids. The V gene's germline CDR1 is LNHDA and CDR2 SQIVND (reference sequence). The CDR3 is CASSNKQGVAGELFF. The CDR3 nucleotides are TGTGCCAGTAGTAACAAACAGGGGGTTGCCGGGGAGCTGTTTTTT.

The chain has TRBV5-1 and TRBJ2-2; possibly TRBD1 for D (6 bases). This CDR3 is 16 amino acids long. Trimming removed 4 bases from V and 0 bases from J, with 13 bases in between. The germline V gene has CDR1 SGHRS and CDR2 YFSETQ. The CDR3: CASSRDGGTNTGELFF. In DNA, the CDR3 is TGCGCCAGCAGCAGAGATGGGGGCACGAACACCGGGGAGCTGTTTTTT. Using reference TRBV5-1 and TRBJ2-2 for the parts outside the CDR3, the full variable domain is KAGVTQTPRYLIKTRGQQVTLSCSPISGHRSVSWYQQTPGQGLQFLFEYFSETQRNKGNFPGRFSGRQFSNSRSEMNVSTLELGDSALYLCASSRDGGTNTGELFFGEGSRLTVL.

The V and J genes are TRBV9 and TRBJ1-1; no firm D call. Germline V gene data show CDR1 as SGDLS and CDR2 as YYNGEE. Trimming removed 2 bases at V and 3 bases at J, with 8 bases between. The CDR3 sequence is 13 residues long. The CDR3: CASSVNMDTEAFF. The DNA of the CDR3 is TGTGCCAGCAGCGTGAACATGGACACTGAAGCTTTCTTT.

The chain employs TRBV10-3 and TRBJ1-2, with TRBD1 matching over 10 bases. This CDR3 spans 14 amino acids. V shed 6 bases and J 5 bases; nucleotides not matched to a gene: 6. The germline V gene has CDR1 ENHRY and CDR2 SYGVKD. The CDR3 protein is CAIRLDRGGYGYTF. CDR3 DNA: TGTGCCATCAGACTGGACAGGGGGGGATATGGCTACACCTTC.

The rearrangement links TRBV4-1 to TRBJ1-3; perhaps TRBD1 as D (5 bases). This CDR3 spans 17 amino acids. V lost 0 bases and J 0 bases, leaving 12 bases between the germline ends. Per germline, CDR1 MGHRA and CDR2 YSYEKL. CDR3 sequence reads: CASSQDLGLTSGNTIYF. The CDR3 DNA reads TGCGCCAGCAGCCAAGACCTGGGACTGACCTCTGGAAACACCATATATTTT.

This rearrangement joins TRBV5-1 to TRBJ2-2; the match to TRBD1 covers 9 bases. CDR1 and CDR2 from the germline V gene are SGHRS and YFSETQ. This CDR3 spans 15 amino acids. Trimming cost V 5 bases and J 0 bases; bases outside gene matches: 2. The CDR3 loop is CASRQGAANTGELFF. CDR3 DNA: TGCGCCAGCAGACAGGGGGCTGCGAACACCGGGGAGCTGTTTTTT.

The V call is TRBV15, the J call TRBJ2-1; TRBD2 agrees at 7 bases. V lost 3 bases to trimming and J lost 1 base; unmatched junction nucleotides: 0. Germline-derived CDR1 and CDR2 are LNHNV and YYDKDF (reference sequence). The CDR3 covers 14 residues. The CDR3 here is CATSRGGSYNEQFF. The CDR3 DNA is TGTGCCACCAGCAGGGGGGGGTCCTACAATGAGCAGTTCTTC.

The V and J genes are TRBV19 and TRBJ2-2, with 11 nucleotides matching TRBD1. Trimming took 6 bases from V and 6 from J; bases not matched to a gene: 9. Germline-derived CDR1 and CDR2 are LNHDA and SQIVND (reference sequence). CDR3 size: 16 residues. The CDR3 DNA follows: TGTGCCAGTAGACAGCCCGGGACAGGGGGTTCCGGGGAGCTGTTTTTT. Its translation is CASRQPGTGGSGELFF.

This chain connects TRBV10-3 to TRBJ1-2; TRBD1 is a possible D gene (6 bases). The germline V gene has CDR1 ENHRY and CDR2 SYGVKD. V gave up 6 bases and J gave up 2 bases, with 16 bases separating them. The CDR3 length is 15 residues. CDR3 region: CAISPRQEINYGYTF. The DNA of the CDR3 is TGTGCCATCAGCCCGAGACAGGAGATCAACTATGGCTACACCTTC.

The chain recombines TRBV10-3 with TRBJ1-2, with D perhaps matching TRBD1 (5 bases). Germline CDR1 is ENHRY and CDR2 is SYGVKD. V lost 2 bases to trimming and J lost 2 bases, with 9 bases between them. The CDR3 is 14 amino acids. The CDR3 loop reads CAISEGGGNYGYTF. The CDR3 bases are TGTGCCATCAGTGAGGGCGGGGGAAACTATGGCTACACCTTC.

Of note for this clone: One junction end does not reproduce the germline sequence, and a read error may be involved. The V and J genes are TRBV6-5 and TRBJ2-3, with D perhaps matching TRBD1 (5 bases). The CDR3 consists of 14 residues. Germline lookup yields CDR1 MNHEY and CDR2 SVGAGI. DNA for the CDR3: TGTGCCAGCAGTTACGGCCTAATGACAGATACGCAATATTTT. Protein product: CASSYGLMTDTQYF.

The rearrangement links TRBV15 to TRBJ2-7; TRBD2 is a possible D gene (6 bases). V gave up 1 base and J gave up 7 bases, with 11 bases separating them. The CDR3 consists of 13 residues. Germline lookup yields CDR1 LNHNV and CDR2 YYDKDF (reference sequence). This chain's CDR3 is CATSRVAVGEQYF. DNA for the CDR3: TGTGCCACCAGCAGAGTAGCGGTGGGAGAGCAGTACTTC. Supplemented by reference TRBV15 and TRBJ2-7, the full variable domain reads DAMVIQNPRYQVTQFGKPVTLSCSQTLNHNVMYWYQQKSSQAPKLLFHYYDKDFNNEADTPDNFQSRRPNTSFCFLDIRSPGLGDTAMYLCATSRVAVGEQYFGPGTRLTVT.

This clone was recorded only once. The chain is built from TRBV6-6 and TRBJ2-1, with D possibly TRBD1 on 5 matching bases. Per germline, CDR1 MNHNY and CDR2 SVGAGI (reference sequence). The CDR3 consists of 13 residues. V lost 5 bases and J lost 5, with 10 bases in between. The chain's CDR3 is CASSPQENNEQFF. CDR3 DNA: TGTGCCAGCAGTCCACAGGAGAACAATGAGCAGTTCTTC.

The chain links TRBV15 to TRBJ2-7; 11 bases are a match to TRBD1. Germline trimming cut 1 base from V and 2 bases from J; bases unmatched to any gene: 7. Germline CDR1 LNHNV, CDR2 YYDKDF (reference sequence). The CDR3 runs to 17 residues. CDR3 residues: CATSRVGTGGSPYEQYF. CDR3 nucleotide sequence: TGTGCCACCAGCAGAGTAGGGACAGGGGGTTCTCCCTACGAGCAGTACTTC.

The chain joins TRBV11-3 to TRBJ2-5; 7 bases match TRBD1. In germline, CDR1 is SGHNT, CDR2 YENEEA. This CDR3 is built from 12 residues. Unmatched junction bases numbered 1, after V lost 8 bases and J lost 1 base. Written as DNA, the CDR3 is TGTGCCAGCGAGGGGGCCCAAGAGACCCAGTACTTC. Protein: CASEGAQETQYF.

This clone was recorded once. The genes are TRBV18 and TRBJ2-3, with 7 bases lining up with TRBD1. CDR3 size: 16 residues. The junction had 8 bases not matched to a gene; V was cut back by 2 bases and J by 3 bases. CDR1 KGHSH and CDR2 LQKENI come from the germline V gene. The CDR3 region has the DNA TGTGCCAGCTCACCAAGACAGGGTATAGTAACAGATACGCAGTATTTT. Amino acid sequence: CASSPRQGIVTDTQYF.

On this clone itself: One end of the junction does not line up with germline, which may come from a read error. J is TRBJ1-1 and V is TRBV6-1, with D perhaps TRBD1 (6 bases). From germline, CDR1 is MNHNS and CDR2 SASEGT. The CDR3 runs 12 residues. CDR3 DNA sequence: TGTCCCAGCCACAGGGCCAGCACTGAAGCTTTCTTT. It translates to CPSHRASTEAFF.

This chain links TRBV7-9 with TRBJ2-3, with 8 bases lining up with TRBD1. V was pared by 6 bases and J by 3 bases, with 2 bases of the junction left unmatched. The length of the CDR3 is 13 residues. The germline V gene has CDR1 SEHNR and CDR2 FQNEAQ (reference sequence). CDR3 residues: CASRRTGTDTQYF. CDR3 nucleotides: TGTGCCAGCAGACGGACAGGGACAGATACGCAGTATTTT. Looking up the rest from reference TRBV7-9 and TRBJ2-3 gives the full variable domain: DTGVSQNPRHKITKRGQNVTFRCDPISEHNRLYWYRQTLGQGPEFLTYFQNEAQLEKSRLLSDRFSAERPKGSFSTLEIQRTEQGDSAMYLCASRRTGTDTQYFGPGTRLTVL.

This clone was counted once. In DNA form, the CDR3 reads TGTGCCAGTAGTAGCCAGGGGCACACCGGGGAGCTGTTTTTT. Its translation: CASSSQGHTGELFF. The V and J genes are TRBV19 and TRBJ2-2; D perhaps matches TRBD1 (6 bases). CDR1 LNHDA and CDR2 SQIVND come from the germline V gene (reference sequence). The V gene lost 4 bases and the J gene lost 3 bases, with 9 bases spanning the gap. The length of the CDR3 is 14 residues.

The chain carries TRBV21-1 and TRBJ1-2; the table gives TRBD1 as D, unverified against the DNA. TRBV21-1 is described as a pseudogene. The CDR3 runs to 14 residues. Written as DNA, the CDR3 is TGTGCCAGCAGCAAAGAGGGGGACGGCTATGGCTACACCTTC. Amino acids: CASSKEGDGYGYTF.

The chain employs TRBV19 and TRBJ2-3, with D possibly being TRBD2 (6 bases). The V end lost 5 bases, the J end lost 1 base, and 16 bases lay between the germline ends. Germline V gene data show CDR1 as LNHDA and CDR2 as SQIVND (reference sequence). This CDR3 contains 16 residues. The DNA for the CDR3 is TGTGCCAGTAGTCAGACTTCGGGACTCCGCACAGATACGCAGTATTTT. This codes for CASSQTSGLRTDTQYF. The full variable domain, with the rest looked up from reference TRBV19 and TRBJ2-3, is DGGITQSPKYLFRKEGQNVTLSCEQNLNHDAMYWYRQDPGQGLRLIYYSQIVNDFQKGDIAEGYSVSREKKESFPLTVTSAQKNPTAFYLCASSQTSGLRTDTQYFGPGTRLTVL.